Included here is one T cell receptor (beta chain) sequence, with context. The antigen remains unidentified. The entry originates in a study of cytomegalovirus exposure and HLA in healthy donors. General study results and limits: Common viral pathogens seemed to be connected with several of the most significant clusters, according to a later analysis. Among the sequence variants, a highly shared cluster was likely an artifact of sequencing. Segments of the TCR beta V type were, in most cases, productive about 90% or about 30% of the time in an earlier analysis.

The CDR3 totals 14 residues. The V segment lost 6 bases and the J segment 7 bases; nucleotides outside the gene matches: 6. The germline gives CDR1 MNHEY, CDR2 SMNVEV (reference sequence). PCR amplification relied on 60 Vbeta primers (plus 13 Jbeta primers). The protocol was immunoSEQ multiplex PCR, while the TCRdb copy is restricted to in-frame clones and leaves out a portion. The data include about 150,000 clones; the top ten clones carry under 2%. V gene TRBV27 combines with J gene TRBJ1-6; 7 bases map to TRBD1. The origin of this receptor is a woman in her 50s in good health and CMV-seronegative. The sequenced sample was PBMCs. The CDR3 protein is CASRAGTDNSPLHF. Written as DNA, the CDR3 is TGTGCCAGCAGGGCCGGGACAGACAATTCACCCCTCCACTTT.